This T cell receptor (beta chain) was obtained from a study of radiotherapy plus CTLA-4 blockade in lung cancer. Study details: Patients showed objective responses in about 20% of cases, and disease control was achieved by approximately 31%.

Remarks on this clone: Its matching antigen is unknown.

Trimming took off 0 bases at V and 4 bases at J, with 12 bases between the two ends. The germline gives CDR1 SGHTA, CDR2 FQGNSA. The CDR3 consists of 15 residues. Here immunoSEQ multiplex PCR was the method, and the copy in TCRdb shows in-frame clones only, minus some. The sample lists 62,000 or so clones; around 80% were seen once. Study results and caveats: How blood T cell clones changed early, along with interferon-beta, reportedly forecast response best. Radiotherapy was combined with ipilimumab, and tumor-derived TCR clones then expanded in blood.

The origin of this receptor is a human donor with non-small cell lung cancer who had a complete response to radiotherapy plus ipilimumab. The chain combines TRBV7-2 with TRBJ1-2, with a possible D match to TRBD1 (5 bases). Source: peripheral blood, taken from a patient treated with radiotherapy plus ipilimumab. This CDR3 reads CASSLAGGRSYGYTF. The CDR3, as DNA: TGTGCCAGCAGCTTAGCGGGGGGACGGTCCTATGGCTACACCTTC.